These 9 T cell receptor beta chains came from one sample sequenced in a study of CD4 T cells in relation to SARS-CoV-2 and coronaviruses. Some clones are missing from TCRdb's copy, which holds only in-frame ones; the method was immunoSEQ multiplex PCR. Found here are 50,000 to 65,000 clones, about 92% of them singletons; the top ten hold about 0.4%. The sequencing input was naive CD4+ T cells from PBMCs. Documented subset: naive CD4+ T cells isolated by negative enrichment. These receptors were taken from an adult with COVID-19.

The chain employs TRBV6-5 and TRBJ2-3; TRBD1 aligns across 7 bases. J gave up 7 bases and V 6 bases, and 10 bases lay outside the gene matches. Germline V lookup: CDR1 MNHEY, CDR2 SVGAGI. CDR3 length: 14 residues. CDR3 loop: CASSRDSRRHTQYF. As DNA, the CDR3 is TGTGCCAGCAGCCGGGACAGTCGTCGACATACGCAGTATTTT.

The rearrangement links TRBV6-5 to TRBJ1-2, with D unclear. Germline CDR1 MNHEY, CDR2 SVGAGI. Deletions cut 5 bases from V and 4 bases from J, with 17 bases between. This CDR3 region has 15 residues. The CDR3 here is CASSPDPNPIYGYTF. The DNA for the CDR3 is TGTGCCAGCAGTCCCGATCCCAACCCCATCTATGGCTACACCTTC.

This sequence joins TRBV6-6 and TRBJ1-1, with TRBD1 identical over 10 bases. In germline, CDR1 is MNHNY, CDR2 SVGAGI (reference sequence). The CDR3 consists of 14 residues. V lost 2 bases, J lost 5 bases, and 2 bases stayed unmatched. CDR3 protein: CASSYDRGRTEAFF. CDR3 in DNA: TGTGCCAGCAGTTACGACAGGGGGCGAACTGAAGCTTTCTTT.

The V call is TRBV5-4, the J call TRBJ2-3; 8 bases are a match to TRBD2. V was pared by 7 bases and J by 8 bases, with 6 bases of the junction left unmatched. The CDR3 covers 12 residues. Germline V gene sequence: CDR1 SGHNT, CDR2 YYREEE (reference sequence). CDR3 sequence: CASRFGTSTQYF. For the CDR3, the DNA is TGTGCCAGCCGATTCGGGACTAGTACGCAGTATTTT.

The chain combines TRBV6-2 or TRBV6-3 with TRBJ2-5; a weak D match, TRBD2 (6 bases). The CDR3 has 13 residues. Germline V gene data show CDR1 as MNHEY and CDR2 as SVGEGT. The ends were cut back, 6 bases at V and 2 bases at J, with 10 bases in the middle. CDR3 sequence (DNA): TGTGCCAGCAGCCCGGGACTTCAAGAGACCCAGTACTTC. As protein: CASSPGLQETQYF.

The chain has TRBV12-3 or TRBV12-4 and TRBJ2-5, with D tentatively TRBD2 (5 bases). This CDR3 is built from 13 residues. The V and J ends lost 3 bases and 0 bases respectively, with 5 bases between them. Here the CDR3 DNA reads TGTGCCAGCAGTTTCGGGGACCAAGAGACCCAGTACTTC. Translating it yields CASSFGDQETQYF.

The CDR3 here is CASILAGASTDTQYF. The CDR3 DNA reads TGTGCCAGCATACTAGCGGGTGCTAGCACAGATACGCAGTATTTT. The chain combines TRBV27 with TRBJ2-3; 9 bases are a match to TRBD2. This CDR3 is 15 amino acids long. Losses at the gene ends were 7 bases for V and 0 bases for J; bases not matched to a gene: 5. Germline V CDR1 and CDR2: MNHEY, SMNVEV (reference sequence).

The CDR3 reads CASSVGTGGFGANVLTF. The CDR3 DNA follows: TGTGCCAGCAGTGTCGGGACAGGGGGGTTTGGGGCCAACGTCCTGACTTTC. This chain links TRBV28 with TRBJ2-6, with 11 positions matching TRBD1. Germline assignment: CDR1 MDHEN and CDR2 SYDVKM. Trimming cost V 5 bases and J 3 bases; bases outside gene matches: 6. This CDR3 is 17 amino acids long. Using reference TRBV28 and TRBJ2-6 for the parts outside the CDR3, the full variable domain is DVKVTQSSRYLVKRTGEKVFLECVQDMDHENMFWYRQDPGLGLRLIYFSYDVKMKEKGDIPEGYSVSREKKERFSLILESASTNQTSMYLCASSVGTGGFGANVLTFGAGSRLTVL.

The chain recombines TRBV18 with TRBJ2-3; 10 nucleotides align to TRBD2. V was pared by 3 bases and J by 0 bases, with 6 bases of the junction left unmatched. Germline loops: CDR1 KGHSH, CDR2 LQKENI. CDR3 length: 17 amino acids. The DNA of the CDR3 is TGTGCCAGCTCACCGCGGACTAGCGGATCTAGCACAGATACGCAGTATTTT. Translation: CASSPRTSGSSTDTQYF. Full variable domain (missing parts from reference TRBV18 and TRBJ2-3): NAGVMQNPRHLVRRRGQEARLRCSPMKGHSHVYWYRQLPEEGLKFMVYLQKENIIDESGMPKERFSAEFPKEGPSILRIQQVVRGDSAAYFCASSPRTSGSSTDTQYFGPGTRLTVL.